This is a list of T cell receptor beta chains from one sample in a study of T cells after yellow fever vaccination. MiXCR was run by TCRdb on the 5' RACE reads, yielding one entry per CDR3 protein. The sample consists of about 340,000 distinct CDR3 sequences, about 12% of them appearing once. The sample was CD4+ T cells sorted from PBMCs, taken 15 days after the yellow fever booster vaccination. Receptors originate from a man younger than 35 who received the YFV17D yellow fever vaccine. Both conserved end residues are part of each CDR3.

>TRBJ1-2|TRBV6-1
CASSEVEGGSPYGYTF
>TRBJ1-6|TRBV4-3
CASSQRSPREGNSPLHF
>TRBJ1-2|TRBV29-1
CSVEKGTGNIYGYTF
>TRBJ1-5|TRBV7-2
CASSLSRDRPPQHF
>TRBJ1-2|TRBV10-2
CASSDLQGTGYTF
>TRBJ2-2|TRBV5-1
CASSLRTGEAGELFF
>TRBJ2-3|TRBV5-6
CASSSDTTDTQYF
>TRBJ1-2|TRBV6-5
CASSYSRGLDYGYTF
>TRBJ1-5|TRBV24-1
CAAQGENQPQHF
>TRBJ2-3|TRBV4-3
CASSLQEGDTQYF
>TRBJ2-7|TRBV12-3/TRBV12-4
CASSFSRRVFYEQYF
>TRBJ1-1|TRBV5-1
CASSLEVATEAFF
>TRBJ2-5|TRBV5-1
CASSLGLAGETQYF
>TRBJ2-2|TRBV5-1
CASSLDRVDTGELFF
>TRBJ1-2|TRBV29-1
CSVEDPGGAGRVLHGYTF
>TRBJ2-2|TRBV2
CASSEGGGELFF
>TRBJ1-5|TRBV28
CASSYRVGVNQPQHF
>TRBJ2-2|TRBV5-1
CASGRDVVGTGELFF
>TRBJ1-2|TRBV4-1
CASSQDFAGTYGYTF
>TRBJ1-5|TRBV14
CASSATGLSQPQHF
>TRBJ1-5|TRBV24-1
CATSDWNQPQHF
>TRBJ1-5|TRBV4-1
CASSRDSTRDLGNQPQHF
>TRBJ1-5|TRBV6-2/TRBV6-3
CASSIDRGSNQPQHF
>TRBJ2-4|TRBV5-4
CASSPTGNGGNIQYF
>TRBJ1-2|TRBV18
CASSPLGGQANYGYTF
>TRBJ1-4|TRBV7-6
CASSPGRGPRNEKLFF
>TRBJ2-5|TRBV12-3/TRBV12-4
CASSWTDKETQYF
>TRBJ2-1|TRBV10-3
CAISDRGQGADEQFF
>TRBJ1-3|TRBV10-3
CAISESTGLGSGNTIYF
>TRBJ1-5|TRBV5-6
CASSYGKGTNQPQHF
>TRBJ2-4|TRBV7-2
CASSPRGTKNIQYF
>TRBJ1-2|TRBV2
CASRSNSYGYTF
>TRBJ2-3|TRBV27
CASSSPFDRADTQYF
>TRBJ2-2|TRBV6-2/TRBV6-3
CASSYSSSHQTGELFF
>TRBJ1-5|TRBV6-1
CASSVDRLGQPQHF
>TRBJ2-7|TRBV7-2
CASSLAGDRGLGTYEQYF
>TRBJ2-7|TRBV5-1
CASSDAGTGIGEQYF
>TRBJ2-1|TRBV6-5
CASRRGGIYNEQFF
>TRBJ2-7|TRBV6-6
CASSYSPGRSTYEQYF
>TRBJ1-1|TRBV5-1
CASDRGTGISTEAFF
>TRBJ2-5|TRBV7-2
CASSSQAGQETQYF
>TRBJ2-3|TRBV5-1
CASSGLAGGSTDTQYF
>TRBJ2-2|TRBV2
CASTRRTGGTGELFF
>TRBJ1-5|TRBV24-1
CATSDASSNQPQHF
>TRBJ2-1|TRBV9
CASSPPGALSYNEQFF
>TRBJ1-4|TRBV15
CATSPPGRVGTNEKLFF
>TRBJ1-1|TRBV2
CASSPVGSEAFF
>TRBJ2-5|TRBV5-1
CASSLPPPRGEETQYF
>TRBJ2-2|TRBV15
CATSGDRIDTGELFF
>TRBJ1-2|TRBV25-1
CAGRTAANYGYTF
>TRBJ2-3|TRBV20-1
CSAPTSGGPADTQYF
>TRBJ2-1|TRBV21-1
CASSPSRDTLSYNEQFF
>TRBJ1-4|TRBV6-2/TRBV6-3
CASKEGTSKEKLFF